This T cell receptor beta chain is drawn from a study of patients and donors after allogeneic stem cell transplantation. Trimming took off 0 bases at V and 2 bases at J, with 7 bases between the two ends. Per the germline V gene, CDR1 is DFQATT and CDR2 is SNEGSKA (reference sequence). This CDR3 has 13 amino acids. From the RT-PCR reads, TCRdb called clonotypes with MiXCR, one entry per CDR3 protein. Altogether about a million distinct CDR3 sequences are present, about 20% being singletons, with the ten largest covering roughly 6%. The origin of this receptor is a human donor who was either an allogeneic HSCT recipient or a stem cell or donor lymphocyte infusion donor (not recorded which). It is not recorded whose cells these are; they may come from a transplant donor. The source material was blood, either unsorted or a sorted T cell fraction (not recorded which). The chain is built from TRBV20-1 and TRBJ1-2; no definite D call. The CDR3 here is CSAREEGNYGYTF. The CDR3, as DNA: TGCAGTGCTAGAGAGGAAGGGAACTATGGCTACACCTTC.